This entry lists 4 T cell receptor beta chains sequenced from one sample in a study of cytomegalovirus exposure and HLA in healthy donors. 13 Jbeta primers and 60 Vbeta primers were used for the PCR. Generated by immunoSEQ multiplex PCR, the TCRdb table keeps only in-frame clones and is missing some. The sample table sets out 35,000 to 50,000 clones. Sequenced material: PBMCs. Receptor source: a male donor in good health and CMV-seronegative.

The genes are TRBV5-1 and TRBJ1-5; 9 nucleotides align to TRBD1. Germline V gene data show CDR1 as SGHRS and CDR2 as YFSETQ. The trim removed 7 bases at V and 5 bases at J, leaving 10 bases unmatched. CDR3 length: 15 amino acids. The CDR3 bases are TGCGCCAGCTCGGAGACAGGGGGAAAAGATCAGCCCCAGCATTTT. This encodes CASSETGGKDQPQHF.

This chain links TRBV5-4 with TRBJ1-2; no clear D. Germline values: CDR1 SGHNT, CDR2 YYREEE (reference sequence). V shed 4 bases and J shed 1 base, with 14 bases lying between them. The CDR3 has 15 amino acids. CDR3 sequence reads: CASSDSARGNYGYTF. The CDR3 nucleotides read TGTGCCAGCAGCGATTCGGCACGGGGTAACTATGGCTACACCTTC.

This chain uses TRBV19 with TRBJ2-7; TRBD1 might be the D (6 bases). V was shortened by 1 base and J by 2 bases, with 12 bases between the two germline ends. CDR1 LNHDA and CDR2 SQIVND come from the germline V gene (reference sequence). CDR3 length equals 15 residues. In DNA, the CDR3 is TGTGCCAGTAGTATAGGCACAGGGCCTACCTACGAGCAGTACTTC. Protein product: CASSIGTGPTYEQYF.

The chain joins TRBV15 to TRBJ2-5; 8 bases match TRBD1. Germline assignment: CDR1 LNHNV and CDR2 YYDKDF (reference sequence). The CDR3 sequence is 15 residues long. The V and J ends lost 5 bases and 5 bases, in that order; junction bases with no gene match: 10. This CDR3 is CATSWGTGGKETQYF. In nucleotides, the CDR3 is TGTGCCACCAGCTGGGGGACAGGAGGCAAGGAGACCCAGTACTTC. The full variable domain, with the rest looked up from reference TRBV15 and TRBJ2-5, is DAMVIQNPRYQVTQFGKPVTLSCSQTLNHNVMYWYQQKSSQAPKLLFHYYDKDFNNEADTPDNFQSRRPNTSFCFLDIRSPGLGDTAMYLCATSWGTGGKETQYFGPGTRLLVL.